Below, one T cell receptor (beta chain) is given with its context. The sample is drawn from a study of Ad26.COV2.S vaccination and SARS-CoV-2 variants. Profiling relied on immunoSEQ multiplex PCR, and the TCRdb table lists in-frame clones only, not all of them. The sample contains around 400,000 clones, 75% to 95% of which appear only once. Documented treatment: 19 received Ad26.COV2.S at low or high dose, single or two shots; 5 received placebo; per-sample allocation not given. Each sample was drawn 63 days after the first injection (of vaccine or placebo). The germline V gene has CDR1 SGHTA and CDR2 FQGNSA. This CDR3 has 14 amino acids. The V and J ends lost 6 bases and 2 bases respectively, with 14 bases between them.

The sample here was peripheral blood, taken in a trial of Ad26.COV2.S vaccine versus placebo. The rearrangement uses TRBV7-2 and TRBJ2-7, with D perhaps matching TRBD2 (6 bases). The clonotype comes from a person aged 18-60 years who received the Ad26.COV2.S COVID-19 vaccine or a placebo. CDR3 region: CASSPTRGAYEQYF. In nucleotides, the CDR3 is TGTGCCAGCAGTCCGACTAGGGGTGCCTACGAGCAGTACTTC.